Sequencing of this TCR beta chain was carried out in a study of response to subunit inactivated influenza vaccine. The study's findings and limits: The study's authors posited that every seasonal influenza vaccination enlists few new T cells.

TCRdb itself ran the RT-PCR reads through MiXCR, one entry per CDR3 protein. The profile covers about 650,000 distinct CDR3 sequences, with around 14% appearing a single time and more than 9% taken by the ten largest. CDR3 size: 14 residues. V was clipped by 3 bases and J by 6 bases; unmatched bases: 0. This clonotype occurred many times. What it binds is unknown. The sequence came from a middle-aged man who received an inactivated influenza vaccine. The material sequenced was PBMCs from blood, taken 11 to 12 days after vaccination. The rearrangement joins TRBV12-3 or TRBV12-4 to TRBJ2-1; 12 bases line up with TRBD2. The CDR3 DNA follows: TGTGCCAGCAGTTTGACTAGCGGGAGCAATGAGCAGTTCTTC. Protein: CASSLTSGSNEQFF.